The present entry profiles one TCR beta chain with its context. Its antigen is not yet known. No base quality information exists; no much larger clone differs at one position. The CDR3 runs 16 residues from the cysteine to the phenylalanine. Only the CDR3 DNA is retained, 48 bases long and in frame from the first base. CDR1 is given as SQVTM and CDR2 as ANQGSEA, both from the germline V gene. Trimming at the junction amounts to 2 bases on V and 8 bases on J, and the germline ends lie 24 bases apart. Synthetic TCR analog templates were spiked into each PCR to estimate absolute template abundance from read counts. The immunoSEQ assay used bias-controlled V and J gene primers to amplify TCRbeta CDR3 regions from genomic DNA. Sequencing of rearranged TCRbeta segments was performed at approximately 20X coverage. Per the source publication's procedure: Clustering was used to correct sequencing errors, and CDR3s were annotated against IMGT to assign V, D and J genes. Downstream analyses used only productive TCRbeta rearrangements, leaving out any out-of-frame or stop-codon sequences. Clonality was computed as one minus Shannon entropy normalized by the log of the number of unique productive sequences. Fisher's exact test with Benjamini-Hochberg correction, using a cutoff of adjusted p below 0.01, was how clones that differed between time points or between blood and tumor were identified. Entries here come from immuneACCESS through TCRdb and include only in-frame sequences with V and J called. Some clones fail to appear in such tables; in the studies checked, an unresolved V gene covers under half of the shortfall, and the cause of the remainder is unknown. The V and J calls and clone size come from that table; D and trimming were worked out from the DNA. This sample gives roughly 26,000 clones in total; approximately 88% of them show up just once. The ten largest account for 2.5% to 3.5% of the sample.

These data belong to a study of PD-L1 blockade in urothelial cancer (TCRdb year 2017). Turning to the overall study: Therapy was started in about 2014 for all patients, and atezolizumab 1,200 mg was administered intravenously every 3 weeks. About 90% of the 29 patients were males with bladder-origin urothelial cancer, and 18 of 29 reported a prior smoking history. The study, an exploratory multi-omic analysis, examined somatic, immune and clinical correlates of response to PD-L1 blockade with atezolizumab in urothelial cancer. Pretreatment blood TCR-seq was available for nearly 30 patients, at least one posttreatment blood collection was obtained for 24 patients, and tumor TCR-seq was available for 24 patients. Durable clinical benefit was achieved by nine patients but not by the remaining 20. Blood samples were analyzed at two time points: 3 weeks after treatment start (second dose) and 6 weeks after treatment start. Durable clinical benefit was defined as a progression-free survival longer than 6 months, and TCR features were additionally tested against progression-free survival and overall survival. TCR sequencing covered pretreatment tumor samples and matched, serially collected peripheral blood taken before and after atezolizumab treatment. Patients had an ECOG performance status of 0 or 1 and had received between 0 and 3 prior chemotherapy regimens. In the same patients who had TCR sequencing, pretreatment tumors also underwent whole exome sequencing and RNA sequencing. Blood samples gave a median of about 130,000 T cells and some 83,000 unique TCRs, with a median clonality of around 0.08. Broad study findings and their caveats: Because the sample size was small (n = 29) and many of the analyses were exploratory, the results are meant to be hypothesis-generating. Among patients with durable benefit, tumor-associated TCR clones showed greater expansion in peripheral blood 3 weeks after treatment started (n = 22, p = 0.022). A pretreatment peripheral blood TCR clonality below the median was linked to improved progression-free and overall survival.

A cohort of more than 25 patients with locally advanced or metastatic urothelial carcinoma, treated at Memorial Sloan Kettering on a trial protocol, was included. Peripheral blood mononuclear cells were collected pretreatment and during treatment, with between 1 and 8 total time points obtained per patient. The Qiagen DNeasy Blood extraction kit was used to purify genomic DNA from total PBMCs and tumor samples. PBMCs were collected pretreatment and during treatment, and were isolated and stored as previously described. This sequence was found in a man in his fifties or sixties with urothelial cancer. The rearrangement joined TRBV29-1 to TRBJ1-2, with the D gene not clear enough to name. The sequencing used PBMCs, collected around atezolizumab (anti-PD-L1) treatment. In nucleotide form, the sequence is TGCAGCGTTGAAAGTTTGGAAAAAATCGGGATGGAGGGCTACACCTTC. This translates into CSVESLEKIGMEGYTF. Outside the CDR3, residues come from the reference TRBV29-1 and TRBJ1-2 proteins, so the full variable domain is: SAVISQKPSRDICQRGTSLTIQCQVDSQVTMMFWYRQQPGQSLTLIATANQGSEATYESGFVIDKFPISRPNLTFSTLTVSNMSPEDSSIYLCSVESLEKIGMEGYTFGSGTRLTVV.